This T cell receptor beta chain came from a study of OX40 agonist ivuxolimab in advanced cancers. For the study at large: A partial response was reached by three patients: one with hepatocellular carcinoma and two with cutaneous melanoma.

Measured with immunoSEQ multiplex PCR; TCRdb has only the in-frame clones, and not every one. The table includes tens of thousands of clones, about nine tenths detected once. The V and J ends lost 3 bases and 0 bases, in that order; junction bases with no gene match: 4. Per the germline V gene, CDR1 is SGDLS and CDR2 is YYNGEE. This CDR3 region has 15 residues. A single count supports this clone. The sample consisted of CD4+ or CD8+ T cells sorted from blood, taken in a trial of the OX40 agonist ivuxolimab. The V call is TRBV9, the J call TRBJ2-7; 9 bases align to TRBD1. The TCR comes from an adult with an advanced solid tumor such as melanoma, head and neck, liver or kidney cancer. CDR3 region: CASSGGTGPSYEQYF. CDR3 sequence (DNA): TGTGCCAGCAGCGGCGGGACAGGGCCCTCCTACGAGCAGTACTTC.